One sample yielded the 2 T cell receptor beta chains listed below, sequenced in a study of T cells in Graves' hyperthyroidism and ophthalmopathy. Amplification of TCR beta CDR3 regions was performed using RNA transcripts as template. TCR CDR3 underwent first-round RT-PCR with the HTBI primer set. TCRdb re-derived calls from the multiplex PCR reads in MiXCR, one entry per CDR3 protein. The repertoire holds 640,000 or so distinct CDR3 sequences, 14% seen once, with roughly 6.9% in the top ten. Material for sequencing was blood. These receptors originate from a young woman with Graves' ophthalmopathy.

This clonotype was seen at least ten times. V usage is TRBV7-9 and J usage is TRBJ2-4; D possibly matches TRBD1 or TRBD2 (5 bases each). Per germline, CDR1 SEHNR and CDR2 FQNEAQ (reference sequence). CDR3 length: 17 residues. The ends were cut back, 1 base at V and 2 bases at J, with 15 bases in the middle. The CDR3 is CASSLDRGDPTKNIQYF. The DNA of the CDR3 is TGTGCCAGCAGCTTAGATCGAGGGGACCCTACCAAAAACATTCAGTACTTC.

Worth noting for this clonotype: At one end the junction does not follow the germline gene, possibly because of a read error. The V gene is TRBV12-3 or TRBV12-4, the J gene TRBJ1-1; 7 bases match TRBD1. The CDR3 runs 14 residues. The CDR3 DNA follows: TGTGCCAGCATTTTAGGGGGCGTCAGCACTGAAGCTTTCTTT. Protein sequence: CASILGGVSTEAFF.